Listed here are 24 T cell receptor beta chains from one sample, sequenced in a study of T cells in localized non-small cell lung cancer. TCRdb's table, derived via immunoSEQ multiplex PCR, lists solely in-frame clones and lacks some. The sample records 40,000 or so clones, around 79% being singletons. Sequenced material: peripheral blood, taken before any cancer treatment. These receptors all come from a male donor at least 60 years old with stage III squamous cell lung carcinoma.

This clone was seen once. V gene TRBV18 combines with J gene TRBJ2-7, with D tentatively TRBD1 or TRBD2 (5 bases each). The V gene lost 2 bases and the J gene lost 5 bases, with 13 bases spanning the gap. The CDR3 is 14 amino acids. CDR1 and CDR2 from the germline V gene are KGHSH and LQKENI. The CDR3 sequence is CASSPSGTLNEQYF. The CDR3 coding sequence is TGTGCCAGCTCACCATCGGGGACCTTGAACGAGCAGTACTTC.

Here the CDR3 reads CASRQGYTEAFF. The CDR3 DNA is TGTGCCTCTCGACAGGGCTACACTGAAGCTTTCTTT. The genes are TRBV30 and TRBJ1-1, with 7 positions matching TRBD1. The J segment lost 3 bases and the V segment lost 7 bases, leaving 5 bases of the junction unmatched. Per the germline V gene, CDR1 is GTSNPN and CDR2 is SVGIG (reference sequence). This CDR3 has 12 residues. The whole variable domain, remainder taken from reference TRBV30 and TRBJ1-1, is SQTIHQWPATLVQPVGSPLSLECTVEGTSNPNLYWYRQAAGRGLQLLFYSVGIGQISSEVPQNLSASRPQDRQFILSSKKLLLSDSGFYLCASRQGYTEAFFGQGTRLTVV.

The rearrangement links TRBV6-1 to TRBJ2-1; D gene ambiguous. Trimming stripped 6 bases from V and 2 bases from J, with 14 bases between. CDR1 is MNHNS, CDR2 SASEGT, per germline. This CDR3 is 15 amino acids long. The CDR3 DNA follows: TGTGCCAGCAGCCCTGAACTGGTCACCTACAATGAGCAGTTCTTC. This codes for CASSPELVTYNEQFF.

The chain has TRBV1 and TRBJ2-4; the table's D gene call, TRBD1, was not cross checked with the DNA. TRBV1 is labeled a pseudogene. The CDR3 extends over 15 amino acids. The CDR3 here is CTSSQGRTGGNIQYF. The DNA for the CDR3 is TGCACCAGCAGCCAAGGAAGGACAGGGGGAAACATTCAGTACTTC.

V gene TRBV6-1 combines with J gene TRBJ2-7; 9 nucleotides line up with TRBD1. Germline V CDR1 and CDR2: MNHNS, SASEGT. V was clipped by 4 bases and J by 2 bases; unmatched bases: 9. This CDR3 is built from 16 residues. The CDR3 DNA sequence: TGTGCCAGCAGTGGACCTACTCGGACAGGGGCCTACGAGCAGTACTTC. It yields the protein CASSGPTRTGAYEQYF.

The genes are TRBV10-2 and TRBJ2-5; TRBD2 agrees at 16 bases. The CDR3 is 18 residues long. Germline CDR1 is WSHSY and CDR2 is SAAADI. The junction had 13 bases not matched to a gene; V was cut back by 5 bases and J by 7 bases. The CDR3 region has the DNA TGCGCCAGCAGTTCCGGGACTAGCGGGAGGGCGGGGATCGCGACCCAGTACTTC. It specifies CASSSGTSGRAGIATQYF.

The chain recombines TRBV5-5 with TRBJ2-7; D possibly corresponds to TRBD2 (6 bases). Germline CDR1 reads SGHKS; CDR2 reads YYEKEE (reference sequence). The ends were cut back, 5 bases at V and 2 bases at J, with 11 bases in the middle. This CDR3 is 13 amino acids long. The CDR3 reads CASRIGGAYEQYF. The CDR3 nucleotides are TGTGCCAGCAGAATCGGGGGAGCCTACGAGCAGTACTTC.

The chain joins TRBV29-1 to TRBJ2-5; tentative D call: TRBD1 (5 bases). This CDR3 has 11 residues. V gave up 6 bases and J gave up 6 bases, with 11 bases separating them. The germline gives CDR1 SQVTM, CDR2 ANQGSEA. CDR3 coding DNA: TGCAGCGTGCTCAGGGATCAGACCCAGTACTTC. This gives the protein CSVLRDQTQYF. The whole variable domain, remainder taken from reference TRBV29-1 and TRBJ2-5, is SAVISQKPSRDICQRGTSLTIQCQVDSQVTMMFWYRQQPGQSLTLIATANQGSEATYESGFVIDKFPISRPNLTFSTLTVSNMSPEDSSIYLCSVLRDQTQYFGPGTRLLVL.

This chain joins TRBV27 and TRBJ1-6; possibly TRBD1 for D (6 bases). Germline-derived CDR1 and CDR2 are MNHEY and SMNVEV (reference sequence). With 3 bases removed from V and 7 bases from J, the gap between germline ends came to 13 bases. The CDR3 spans 15 residues. The CDR3 sequence is CASSFGDIGNSPLHF. CDR3 DNA: TGTGCCAGCAGTTTTGGGGACATTGGGAATTCACCCCTCCACTTT.

V is TRBV7-8 and J is TRBJ1-1; maybe TRBD1 (5 bases). The length of the CDR3 is 15 residues. V gave up 4 bases and J gave up 0 bases, with 12 bases separating them. Germline V gene lookup returns CDR1 SGHVS and CDR2 FQNEAQ. The CDR3 is CASSSYGTVNTEAFF. CDR3 DNA sequence: TGTGCCAGCAGCTCCTACGGGACGGTGAACACTGAAGCTTTCTTT.

A few counts support this clone. This CDR3 is CASSQDRRNTEAFF. The DNA of the CDR3 is TGCGCCAGCAGCCAAGATCGCAGGAACACTGAAGCTTTCTTT. J is TRBJ1-1 and V is TRBV4-1; D unclear. Germline-derived CDR1 and CDR2 are MGHRA and YSYEKL. The CDR3 has 14 residues. Trimming left V 0 bases short and J 1 base short, with 6 bases between.

The table lists this clone with a count of one. The chain joins TRBV5-1 to TRBJ2-7; 9 bases fit TRBD1. V shed 0 bases, J shed 5 bases, and the junction held 9 bases outside the gene matches. CDR1 is SGHRS and CDR2 is YFSETQ in the germline V gene. The CDR3 is made up of 16 amino acids. CDR3 amino acids: CASSLVQGAYPNEQYF. CDR3 nucleotide sequence: TGCGCCAGCAGCTTGGTACAGGGGGCCTACCCCAACGAGCAGTACTTC.

The V gene is TRBV27, the J gene TRBJ1-1; TRBD1 agrees at 7 bases. Looked up from germline, CDR1 is MNHEY and CDR2 is SMNVEV (reference sequence). The CDR3 runs 14 residues. The J segment lost 6 bases and the V segment lost 4 bases, leaving 8 bases of the junction unmatched. CDR3 DNA: TGTGCCAGCAGTTCTAGAAACAGGGGCCCTGAAGCTTTCTTT. Translated, it gives CASSSRNRGPEAFF.

J is TRBJ1-6 and V is TRBV7-9; no definite D call. Trimming pared 2 bases from V and 8 bases from J, leaving 10 bases between. Germline CDR1 is SEHNR and CDR2 is FQNEAQ (reference sequence). This CDR3 has 14 amino acids. This CDR3 reads CASSLQLEDSPLHF. The CDR3 DNA follows: TGTGCCAGCAGCTTACAGCTCGAAGATTCACCCCTCCACTTT.

CDR3 in DNA: TGTGCCAGCTCACCACCGGGGAGCACAGATACGCAGTATTTT. Amino acid sequence: CASSPPGSTDTQYF. The chain is built from TRBV18 and TRBJ2-3; unclear D gene. V was clipped by 0 bases and J by 0 bases, with 4 bases between them. The CDR3 runs 14 residues. The germline V gene encodes CDR1 KGHSH and CDR2 LQKENI.

The V call is TRBV7-9, the J call TRBJ2-3, with unresolved D. Germline V gives CDR1 SEHNR, CDR2 FQNEAQ (reference sequence). V was cut by 5 bases and J by 0 bases, with 6 bases left in between. CDR3 size: 13 residues. The DNA for the CDR3 is TGTGCCAGCAGCCAGCCTAGCACAGATACGCAGTATTTT. It encodes CASSQPSTDTQYF.

The chain links TRBV7-9 to TRBJ2-3; 10 bases line up with TRBD2. Trimming removed 5 bases from V and 0 bases from J; junction bases left unmatched: 5. The germline V gene encodes CDR1 SEHNR and CDR2 FQNEAQ (reference sequence). CDR3 size: 16 residues. CDR3 amino acids: CASSVGTSESTDTQYF. The CDR3 DNA reads as TGTGCCAGCAGCGTGGGGACTAGCGAAAGCACAGATACGCAGTATTTT. Full variable domain (missing parts from reference TRBV7-9 and TRBJ2-3): DTGVSQNPRHKITKRGQNVTFRCDPISEHNRLYWYRQTLGQGPEFLTYFQNEAQLEKSRLLSDRFSAERPKGSFSTLEIQRTEQGDSAMYLCASSVGTSESTDTQYFGPGTRLTVL.

V is TRBV19 and J is TRBJ2-1, with TRBD2 matching 10 bases. Germline loops: CDR1 LNHDA, CDR2 SQIVND (reference sequence). Trimming removed 5 bases from V and 0 bases from J; junction bases left unmatched: 7. The CDR3 covers 17 residues. CDR3 protein: CASSPRTSGISYNEQFF. The CDR3 bases are TGTGCCAGTAGTCCCCGGACTAGCGGAATCTCCTACAATGAGCAGTTCTTC.

The chain links TRBV5-1 to TRBJ1-4; tentatively, D is TRBD1 (5 bases). The CDR3 is made up of 15 amino acids. In germline, CDR1 is SGHRS, CDR2 YFSETQ. V lost 2 bases and J 8 bases, leaving 16 bases between the germline ends. This CDR3 reads CASSFLGGRDEKLFF. CDR3 nucleotide sequence: TGCGCCAGCAGCTTTTTGGGGGGGAGAGACGAAAAACTGTTTTTT.

This chain links TRBV10-3 with TRBJ2-3; no clear D gene. The CDR3 length is 14 residues. Germline-derived CDR1 and CDR2 are ENHRY and SYGVKD. V lost 4 bases and J lost 2, with 10 bases in between. The DNA for the CDR3 is TGTGCCATCAGTGTCACTACTTACACAGATACGCAGTATTTT. Residues: CAISVTTYTDTQYF.

This chain connects TRBV9 to TRBJ2-7; D uncertain. Germline CDR1 SGDLS, CDR2 YYNGEE. The CDR3 is 14 residues long. Trimming took 0 bases from V and 6 from J, leaving 13 bases between them. Here the CDR3 DNA reads TGTGCCAGCAGCGTAGGGCAGGCAGTAATCGAGCAGTACTTC. This codes for CASSVGQAVIEQYF.

The chain combines TRBV7-6 with TRBJ2-5, with 7 nucleotides matching TRBD1. V was pared by 5 bases and J by 7 bases, with 13 bases of the junction left unmatched. The CDR3 has 15 residues. Germline-derived CDR1 and CDR2 are SGHVS and FNYEAQ. The CDR3 sequence: CASSTRDSGLLTQYF. In DNA form, the CDR3 reads TGTGCCAGCAGCACCCGGGACAGCGGTCTTCTGACCCAGTACTTC.

V gene TRBV6-5 combines with J gene TRBJ2-2; D uncertain. The CDR3 length is 13 residues. The V end lost 5 bases, the J end lost 1 base, and 5 bases lay between the germline ends. The V gene's germline CDR1 is MNHEY and CDR2 SVGAGI. CDR3 amino acids: CASSTENTGELFF. CDR3 nucleotide sequence: TGTGCCAGCAGTACAGAGAACACCGGGGAGCTGTTTTTT.

The chain has TRBV2 and TRBJ2-3; tentative D call: TRBD2 (5 bases). The length of the CDR3 is 13 residues. The V end was cut by 6 bases, the J end by 2 bases, with 9 bases between. CDR1 SNHLY and CDR2 FYNNEI come from the germline V gene. The CDR3 protein is CASSLDFTDTQYF. CDR3 in DNA: TGTGCCAGCAGCCTGGACTTCACAGATACGCAGTATTTT.